The entry below gives a single T cell receptor beta chain sequence along with its context. Its antigen is currently unknown. The germline V gene encodes CDR1 MDHEN and CDR2 SYDVKM. The CDR3 loop spans 15 amino acids. The V gene lost 8 bases and the J gene lost 0 bases, with 11 bases spanning the gap. The source of the sample is a study of T cells in localized non-small cell lung cancer. Overall study results and limits: Higher blood T cell density went with longer overall survival.

Sequencing used immunoSEQ multiplex PCR; TCRdb keeps in-frame clones, though not all of them. This table has about 72,000 clones, approximately 84% appearing once. This chain connects TRBV28 to TRBJ2-6; tentatively, D is TRBD1 or TRBD2 (5 bases each). The sequencing here drew on peripheral blood, taken before any cancer treatment. The source is a female donor older than 55 with stage I lung adenocarcinoma. Here the CDR3 DNA reads TGTGCCAGCCATGGGGGAAGCTCTGGGGCCAACGTCCTGACTTTC. This translates into CASHGGSSGANVLTF.